This T cell receptor beta chain was profiled in a study of monozygotic twins with inflammatory bowel disease. TCRdb re-called the 5' RACE reads and catalogs CDR3 proteins one per entry, DNA excluded. The sample table sets out approximately 160,000 distinct CDR3 sequences. The CDR3 sequence is 14 residues long. The germline V gene encodes CDR1 GTSNPN and CDR2 SVGIG (reference sequence). Sequencing was carried out using blood. The clonotype originates from a human donor with ulcerative colitis or Crohn's disease, or a healthy co-twin of an affected twin (not recorded which). This chain links TRBV30 with TRBJ1-2; the D call of TRBD1 rests on TCRdb alone, since no DNA is present to check it. CDR3 sequence: CAWTEAGATRGYTF.